The 24 T cell receptor beta chains reported below all come from one sample, sequenced in a study of a mutant IDH1 vaccine in newly diagnosed glioma. The time point is: week 35, safety follow-up. Vaccine doses each comprised 300 ug of mutant IDH1 20-mer peptide, with topical imiquimod. The data were produced by immunoSEQ multiplex PCR, yet TCRdb's version contains in-frame clones alone and is incomplete. The sample lists some 50,000 clones; around 92% were seen once. Antigens for these TCRs are unknown. The sequences come from PBMCs, collected from a glioma patient whose treatment included an IDH1 peptide vaccine. The receptor source for this set is a man aged 50 to 59 with glioma.

Only a few counts were recorded for this clone. At one boundary the junction diverges from the germline segment, which might be a read error. This chain connects TRBV4-1 to TRBJ2-7; TRBD2 is a possible D gene (5 bases). Germline V gene lookup returns CDR1 MGHRA and CDR2 YSYEKL. This CDR3 comprises 14 residues. In nucleotides, the CDR3 is TGCGCCAGCAGCCAAGATCTGGTGGCGGGCGGAAGGGCCTTC. Translation: CASSQDLVAGGRAF.

The rearrangement joins TRBV7-2 to TRBJ1-4; D possibly corresponds to TRBD1 (6 bases). The CDR3 length is 14 residues. Germline V gene lookup returns CDR1 SGHTA and CDR2 FQGNSA. The CDR3 sequence: CASGGGPTNEKLFF. In DNA, the CDR3 is TGTGCATCGGGGGGGGGCCCAACTAATGAAAAACTGTTTTTT.

The chain recombines TRBV27 with TRBJ2-2; unclear D gene. This CDR3 comprises 14 residues. V dropped 6 bases and J dropped 4 bases, with 12 bases sitting between them. Germline lookup yields CDR1 MNHEY and CDR2 SMNVEV (reference sequence). The CDR3 bases are TGTGCCAGCAGCCTCCTGACATTCACCGGGGAGCTGTTTTTT. Its protein is CASSLLTFTGELFF.

The chain carries TRBV29-1 and TRBJ1-4, with D possibly TRBD1 on 5 matching bases. The CDR3 spans 17 residues. Germline assignment: CDR1 SQVTM and CDR2 ANQGSEA. V lost 1 base and J lost 4, with 19 bases in between. CDR3 in amino acids: CSVEGREGEGINEKLFF. The DNA for the CDR3 is TGCAGCGTTGAAGGAAGAGAGGGAGAGGGGATTAATGAAAAACTGTTTTTT.

V and J are TRBV28 and TRBJ2-7; D assignment may be TRBD1 or TRBD2 (6 bases each). Trimming took off 6 bases at V and 4 bases at J, with 25 bases between the two ends. CDR3 length: 17 residues. CDR1 and CDR2 (germline): MDHEN, SYDVKM. DNA for the CDR3: TGTGCCAGCAGATACCGAACCTCTTTACAGGGAGGTTACGAGCAGTACTTC. It specifies CASRYRTSLQGGYEQYF.

V is TRBV2 and J is TRBJ2-3; 7 bases match TRBD2. V shed 3 bases, J shed 4 bases, and the junction held 7 bases outside the gene matches. Germline CDR1 SNHLY, CDR2 FYNNEI. The length of the CDR3 is 15 residues. The CDR3 is CASSEWAGVPDTQYF. In nucleotides, the CDR3 is TGTGCCAGCAGTGAGTGGGCGGGAGTCCCAGATACGCAGTATTTT.

V is TRBV5-6 and J is TRBJ2-1; tentatively, D is TRBD2 (6 bases). With 3 bases removed from V and 10 bases from J, the gap between germline ends came to 17 bases. The CDR3 extends over 14 amino acids. The V gene's germline CDR1 is SGHDT and CDR2 YYEEEE. The CDR3 DNA is TGTGCCAGCAGCTGGGGGGACCCCTTAAGGGAGCAGTTCTTC. Translating it yields CASSWGDPLREQFF.

The gene calls are TRBV6-5 and TRBJ1-5; 7 nucleotides line up with TRBD1. V gave up 5 bases and J gave up 1 base; unmatched junction bases: 2. The CDR3 extends over 14 amino acids. The germline gives CDR1 MNHEY, CDR2 SVGAGI. CDR3 sequence reads: CASSPGQSNQPQHF. The CDR3 DNA is TGTGCCAGCAGTCCGGGACAGAGCAATCAGCCCCAGCATTTT.

The chain couples TRBV7-2 to TRBJ2-3, with D uncertain. From germline, CDR1 is SGHTA and CDR2 FQGNSA. V was cut by 4 bases and J by 0 bases, with 8 bases left in between. This CDR3 has 14 residues. The CDR3 coding sequence is TGTGCCAGCAGCTCGCCTGGGAGCACAGATACGCAGTATTTT. Amino acids: CASSSPGSTDTQYF.

This clone was detected once. The chain combines TRBV2 with TRBJ1-1; the D gene is possibly TRBD1 (5 bases). The germline CDR1 and CDR2 sequences are SNHLY and FYNNEI. The CDR3 extends over 16 amino acids. Trimming pared 7 bases from V and 0 bases from J, leaving 18 bases between. The CDR3 nucleotides are TGTGCCAGCAAGATCCCAGGGCTTGGGGTGAACACTGAAGCTTTCTTT. This codes for CASKIPGLGVNTEAFF.

This clone was found a few times. The J gene is TRBJ2-1, the V gene TRBV11-2; D unclear. Deletions cut 4 bases from V and 0 bases from J, with 4 bases between. Germline values: CDR1 SGHAT, CDR2 FQNNGV. This CDR3 has 13 amino acids. The CDR3, as DNA: TGTGCCAGCAGCTCGGCCTCCTACAATGAGCAGTTCTTC. As protein: CASSSASYNEQFF.

This chain joins TRBV7-9 and TRBJ1-5; D remains ambiguous. Germline V gene sequence: CDR1 SEHNR, CDR2 FQNEAQ (reference sequence). This CDR3 has 14 amino acids. The germline V and J ends were trimmed by 3 bases and 3 bases, with 9 bases remaining between them. CDR3 bases: TGTGCCAGCAGCTTGTCAGGACCCAATCAGCCCCAGCATTTT. Residues: CASSLSGPNQPQHF.

The V gene is TRBV19, the J gene TRBJ1-2, with 7 bases that match TRBD1. V was pared by 5 bases and J by 0 bases, with 6 bases of the junction left unmatched. This CDR3 region has 15 residues. The germline CDR1 and CDR2 sequences are LNHDA and SQIVND (reference sequence). The CDR3 spells CASSSDRRANYGYTF. The CDR3 DNA reads as TGTGCCAGTAGTTCGGACAGGAGAGCTAACTATGGCTACACCTTC. Together with reference TRBV19 and TRBJ1-2, the CDR3 gives the full variable domain: DGGITQSPKYLFRKEGQNVTLSCEQNLNHDAMYWYRQDPGQGLRLIYYSQIVNDFQKGDIAEGYSVSREKKESFPLTVTSAQKNPTAFYLCASSSDRRANYGYTFGSGTRLTVV.

The V call is TRBV7-8, the J call TRBJ2-2; TRBD2 is a possible D gene (6 bases). This CDR3 region has 14 residues. Germline-derived CDR1 and CDR2 are SGHVS and FQNEAQ. The ends were cut back, 7 bases at V and 6 bases at J, with 15 bases in the middle. CDR3 amino acids: CASKGGAAAGELFF. Written as DNA, the CDR3 is TGTGCCAGCAAGGGAGGAGCGGCTGCCGGGGAGCTGTTTTTT.

This clone has only a few counts. For the CDR3, the DNA is TGTGCCAGCAGCTTAACCTACAGGGACCACGAGCAGTACTTC. Its translation: CASSLTYRDHEQYF. The chain combines TRBV7-9 with TRBJ2-7; TRBD1 might be the D (6 bases). The CDR3 has 14 residues. CDR1 and CDR2 from the germline V gene are SEHNR and FQNEAQ (reference sequence). The germline V and J ends were trimmed by 2 bases and 5 bases, with 13 bases remaining between them.

This chain uses TRBV7-9 with TRBJ2-1, with TRBD2 matching 9 bases. Trimming at V came to 7 bases and at J to 7 bases, leaving 11 bases not matched to a gene. In germline, CDR1 is SEHNR, CDR2 FQNEAQ (reference sequence). The CDR3 sequence is 15 residues long. Here the CDR3 DNA reads TGTGCCAGCACCCCCCGGGGCGGGGGGGCGAATGAGCAGTTCTTC. Its translation is CASTPRGGGANEQFF. Complete variable domain (other parts from reference TRBV7-9 and TRBJ2-1): DTGVSQNPRHKITKRGQNVTFRCDPISEHNRLYWYRQTLGQGPEFLTYFQNEAQLEKSRLLSDRFSAERPKGSFSTLEIQRTEQGDSAMYLCASTPRGGGANEQFFGPGTRLTVL.

The V call is TRBV6-1, the J call TRBJ1-1, with D possibly being TRBD1 (6 bases). V was pared by 2 bases and J by 3 bases, with 13 bases between. The CDR3 extends over 15 amino acids. The V gene's germline CDR1 is MNHNS and CDR2 SASEGT. The CDR3, as DNA: TGTGCCAGCAGTGAACTAGTGGGGGCAGACACTGAAGCTTTCTTT. This sequence encodes CASSELVGADTEAFF.

J is TRBJ2-1 and V is TRBV30; 9 bases map to TRBD1. This CDR3 contains 14 residues. The V gene's germline CDR1 is GTSNPN and CDR2 SVGIG (reference sequence). The J segment lost 4 bases and the V segment lost 3 bases, leaving 4 bases of the junction unmatched. The CDR3 nucleotides are TGTGCCTGGAGCCAGGACAGGGGATACAATGAGCAGTTCTTC. This gives the protein CAWSQDRGYNEQFF.

The rearrangement links TRBV28 to TRBJ1-1; 7 nucleotides align to TRBD1. CDR3 length: 15 residues. Germline V lookup: CDR1 MDHEN, CDR2 SYDVKM. V was pared by 4 bases and J by 3 bases, with 8 bases of the junction left unmatched. CDR3 amino acids: CASSSRGLPHTEAFF. CDR3 in DNA: TGTGCCAGCAGTTCGAGGGGGCTCCCACACACTGAAGCTTTCTTT.

The chain has TRBV19 and TRBJ1-5; 10 bases line up with TRBD1. The CDR3 is 18 amino acids. V lost 3 bases, J lost 4 bases, and 12 bases stayed unmatched. Germline values: CDR1 LNHDA, CDR2 SQIVND (reference sequence). CDR3 amino acids: CASSIDRGPGKVNQPQHF. CDR3 bases: TGTGCCAGTAGTATCGACAGGGGGCCAGGAAAAGTAAATCAGCCCCAGCATTTT.

The chain joins TRBV10-2 to TRBJ2-1; 9 bases are shared with TRBD1. After removal of 7 bases from V and 2 bases from J, the junction contained 6 bases not matched to a gene. Germline values: CDR1 WSHSY, CDR2 SAAADI. The CDR3 covers 15 residues. CDR3 nucleotide sequence: TGCGCCAGCAACTTGGGACAGGGACCCTACAATGAGCAGTTCTTC. Its protein product is CASNLGQGPYNEQFF.

This chain links TRBV7-2 with TRBJ1-2; weak D call: TRBD1 (5 bases). CDR1 is SGHTA, CDR2 FQGNSA, per germline. The CDR3 is made up of 14 amino acids. The ends were cut back, 3 bases at V and 3 bases at J, with 11 bases in the middle. CDR3 residues: CASSFNQGDYGYTF. In DNA, the CDR3 is TGTGCCAGCAGCTTTAATCAGGGCGACTATGGCTACACCTTC.

This clone was observed once. This sequence joins TRBV7-9 and TRBJ2-7, with D possibly TRBD2 on 6 matching bases. V lost 4 bases and J 4 bases, leaving 17 bases between the germline ends. The germline V gene has CDR1 SEHNR and CDR2 FQNEAQ (reference sequence). The CDR3 loop spans 15 amino acids. This CDR3 reads CASSSPAGRLYEQYF. Here the CDR3 DNA reads TGTGCCAGCAGCTCCCCCGCGGGACGACTTTACGAGCAGTACTTC.

This clone occurred once. This chain connects TRBV5-5 to TRBJ1-1; the D is unclear. There are 18 residues in the CDR3. From germline, CDR1 is SGHKS and CDR2 YYEKEE (reference sequence). V lost 1 base and J lost 4, with 23 bases in between. CDR3 sequence (DNA): TGTGCCAGCAGCTTGCTTAGCTGGGTCCCGGCGGATGGCACTGAAGCTTTCTTT. The encoded protein is CASSLLSWVPADGTEAFF.